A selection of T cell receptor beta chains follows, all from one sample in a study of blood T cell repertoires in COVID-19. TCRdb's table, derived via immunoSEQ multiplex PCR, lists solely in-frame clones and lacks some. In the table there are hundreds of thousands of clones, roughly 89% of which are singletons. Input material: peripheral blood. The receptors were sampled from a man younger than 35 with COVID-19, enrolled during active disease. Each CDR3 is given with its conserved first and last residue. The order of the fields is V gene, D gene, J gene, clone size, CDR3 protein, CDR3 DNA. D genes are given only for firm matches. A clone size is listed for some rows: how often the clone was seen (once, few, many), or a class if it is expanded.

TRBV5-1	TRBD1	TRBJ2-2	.	CASSGLTGMNTGELFF	TGCGCCAGCAGCGGATTGACAGGGATGAACACCGGGGAGCTGTTTTTT
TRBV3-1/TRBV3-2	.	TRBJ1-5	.	CASSDGGLQPQHF	TGTGCCAGCAGTGACGGGGGTTTACAGCCCCAGCATTTT
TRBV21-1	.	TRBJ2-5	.	CASSPRGAGEETQYF	TGTGCCAGCAGCCCGCGGGGGGCGGGGGAAGAGACCCAGTACTTC
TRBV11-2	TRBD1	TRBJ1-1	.	CASSWTGAGTEAFF	TGTGCCAGCAGCTGGACAGGGGCCGGAACTGAAGCTTTCTTT
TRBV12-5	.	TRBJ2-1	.	CASGTRSSYNEQFF	TGTGCTAGTGGGACTAGGAGCTCCTACAATGAGCAGTTCTTC
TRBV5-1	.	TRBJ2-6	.	CASSLGVSGANVLTF	TGCGCCAGCAGCTTAGGGGTCTCTGGGGCCAACGTCCTGACTTTC
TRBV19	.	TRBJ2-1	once	CASTSYGGDEQFF	TGTGCCAGTACGAGTTATGGGGGCGATGAGCAGTTCTTC
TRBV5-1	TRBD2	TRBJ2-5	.	CASSSTGTSGGETQYF	TGCGCCAGCAGCTCAACCGGGACTAGCGGGGGGGAGACCCAGTACTTC
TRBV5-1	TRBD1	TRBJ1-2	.	CASSPRDSPLVGYTF	TGCGCCAGCAGCCCACGGGACAGTCCGTTGGTTGGCTACACCTTC
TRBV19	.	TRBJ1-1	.	CASSIGEPWAFF	TGTGCCAGTAGTATAGGTGAGCCTTGGGCTTTCTTT
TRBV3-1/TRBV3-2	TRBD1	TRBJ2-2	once	CASSQRDRRNTGELFF	TGTGCCAGCAGCCAACGGGACAGGCGGAACACCGGGGAGCTGTTTTTT
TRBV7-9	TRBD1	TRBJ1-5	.	CASSSGQGTIVPQHF	TGTGCCAGCAGCTCTGGACAGGGGACGATTGTGCCCCAGCATTTT
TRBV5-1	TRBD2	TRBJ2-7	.	CASSLESGGAYEQYF	TGCGCCAGCAGCTTGGAAAGCGGGGGGGCGTACGAGCAGTACTTC
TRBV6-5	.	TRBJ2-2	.	CASIRRLLPGELFF	TGTGCCAGCATTAGGAGACTACTCCCCGGGGAGCTGTTTTTT
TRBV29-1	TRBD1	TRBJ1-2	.	CSGGTATNGYTF	TGCAGCGGGGGGACAGCGACGAATGGCTACACCTTC
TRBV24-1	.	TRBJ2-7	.	CATSDPSEGTYEQYF	TGTGCCACCAGTGACCCCTCGGAGGGGACCTACGAGCAGTACTTC
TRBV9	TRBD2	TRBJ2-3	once	CASSFLADTETDTQYF	TGTGCCAGCAGCTTCCTAGCGGATACGGAGACAGATACGCAGTATTTT
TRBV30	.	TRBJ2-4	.	CAWSVTLGQGQREPAKNIQYF	TGTGCCTGGAGTGTTACACTCGGCCAAGGACAAAGGGAACCAGCCAAAAACATTCAGTACTTC
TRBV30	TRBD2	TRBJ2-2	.	CAWSLAGRGGELFF	TGTGCCTGGAGTCTAGCGGGGAGAGGCGGGGAGCTGTTTTTT
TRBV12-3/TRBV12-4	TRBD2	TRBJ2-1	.	CASSFWTSKQFF	TGTGCCAGCAGTTTCTGGACTAGTAAGCAGTTCTTC
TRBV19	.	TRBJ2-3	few	CASKYAATDTQYF	TGTGCCAGTAAGTACGCGGCGACGGATACGCAGTATTTT
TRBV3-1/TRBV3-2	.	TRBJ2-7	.	CASSPRQVTYEQYF	TGTGCCAGCAGCCCCCGACAGGTAACCTACGAGCAGTACTTC
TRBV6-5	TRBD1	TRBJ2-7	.	CASTRQGTYEQYF	TGTGCCAGCACCCGACAGGGGACCTACGAGCAGTACTTC
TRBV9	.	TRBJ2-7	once	CASSAQEGFSYEQYF	TGTGCCAGCAGCGCACAAGAGGGCTTCTCCTACGAGCAGTACTTC
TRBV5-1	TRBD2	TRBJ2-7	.	CASSGLAGPLPNEQYF	TGCGCCAGCAGCGGCTTAGCGGGGCCTCTTCCGAACGAGCAGTACTTC
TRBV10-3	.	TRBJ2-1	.	CAIKLGGPSGTSSYNEQFF	TGTGCCATCAAGTTAGGGGGACCTAGCGGTACGAGCTCCTACAATGAGCAGTTCTTC
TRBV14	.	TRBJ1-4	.	CASSQRTSPGEKLFF	TGTGCCAGCAGCCAAAGAACGAGTCCCGGGGAAAAACTGTTTTTT
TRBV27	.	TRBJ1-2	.	CASSFSGLYGYTF	TGTGCCAGCAGTTTTTCAGGGCTCTATGGCTACACCTTC
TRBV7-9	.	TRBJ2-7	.	CASSSTDYEQYF	TGTGCCAGCAGCTCAACAGACTACGAGCAGTACTTC
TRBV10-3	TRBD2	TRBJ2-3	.	CATAGGTTDTQYF	TGTGCCACCGCGGGGGGGACCACAGATACGCAGTATTTT
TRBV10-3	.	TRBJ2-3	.	CAISDSEASDTQYF	TGTGCCATCAGTGATTCAGAGGCATCAGATACGCAGTATTTT
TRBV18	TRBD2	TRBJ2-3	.	CASSPRAGGPDTQYF	TGTGCCAGCTCCCCGAGGGCGGGAGGACCAGATACGCAGTATTTT
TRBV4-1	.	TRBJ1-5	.	CASSQTFGGESQPQHF	TGCGCCAGCAGCCAAACTTTTGGTGGGGAGAGTCAGCCCCAGCATTTT
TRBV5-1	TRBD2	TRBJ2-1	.	CASSLVSGGALNEQFF	TGCGCCAGCAGCTTGGTTTCCGGGGGGGCCCTCAATGAGCAGTTCTTC
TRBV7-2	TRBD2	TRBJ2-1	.	CASSPNLAGGQNEQFF	TGTGCCAGCAGCCCGAATCTAGCGGGGGGGCAGAATGAGCAGTTCTTC
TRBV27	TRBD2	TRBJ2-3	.	CASSLSGLGTDTQYF	TGTGCCAGCAGTTTATCGGGACTAGGCACAGATACGCAGTATTTT
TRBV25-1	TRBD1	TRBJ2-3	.	CASSPLRQGADTQYF	TGTGCCAGCAGTCCGCTGAGACAGGGAGCAGATACGCAGTATTTT